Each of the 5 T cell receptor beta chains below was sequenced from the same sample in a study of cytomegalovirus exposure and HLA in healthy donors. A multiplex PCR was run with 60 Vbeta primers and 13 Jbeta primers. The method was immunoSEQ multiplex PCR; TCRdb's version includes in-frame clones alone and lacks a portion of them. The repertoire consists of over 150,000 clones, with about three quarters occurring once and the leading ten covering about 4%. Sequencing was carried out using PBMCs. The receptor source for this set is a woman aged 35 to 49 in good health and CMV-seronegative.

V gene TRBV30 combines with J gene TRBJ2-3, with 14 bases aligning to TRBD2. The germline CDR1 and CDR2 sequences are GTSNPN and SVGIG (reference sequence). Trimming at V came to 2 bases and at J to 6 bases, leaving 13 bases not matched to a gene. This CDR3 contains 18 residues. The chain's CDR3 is CAWSRSISGTSGSDTQYF. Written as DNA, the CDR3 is TGTGCCTGGAGTCGGTCTATCTCCGGGACTAGCGGGAGCGATACGCAGTATTTT. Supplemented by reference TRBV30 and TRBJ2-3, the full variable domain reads SQTIHQWPATLVQPVGSPLSLECTVEGTSNPNLYWYRQAAGRGLQLLFYSVGIGQISSEVPQNLSASRPQDRQFILSSKKLLLSDSGFYLCAWSRSISGTSGSDTQYFGPGTRLTVL.

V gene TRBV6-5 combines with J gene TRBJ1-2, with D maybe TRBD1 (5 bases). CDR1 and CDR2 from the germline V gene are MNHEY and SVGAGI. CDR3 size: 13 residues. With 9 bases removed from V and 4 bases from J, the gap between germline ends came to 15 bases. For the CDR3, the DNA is TGTGCCAGAACTATGGGGGGAGGCTATGGCTACACCTTC. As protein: CARTMGGGYGYTF.

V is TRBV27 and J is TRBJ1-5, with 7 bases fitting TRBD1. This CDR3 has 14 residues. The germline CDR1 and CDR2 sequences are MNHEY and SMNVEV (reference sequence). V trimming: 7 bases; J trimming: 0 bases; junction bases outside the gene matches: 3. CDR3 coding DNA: TGTGCCAGCAAAGACAGGGATAGCAATCAGCCCCAGCATTTT. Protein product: CASKDRDSNQPQHF.

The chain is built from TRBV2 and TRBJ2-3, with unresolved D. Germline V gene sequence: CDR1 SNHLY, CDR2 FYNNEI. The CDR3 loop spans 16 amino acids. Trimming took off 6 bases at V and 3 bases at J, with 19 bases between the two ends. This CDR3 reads CASSFLFAVLTDTQYF. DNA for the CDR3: TGTGCCAGCAGCTTTTTGTTCGCGGTTTTGACAGATACGCAGTATTTT.

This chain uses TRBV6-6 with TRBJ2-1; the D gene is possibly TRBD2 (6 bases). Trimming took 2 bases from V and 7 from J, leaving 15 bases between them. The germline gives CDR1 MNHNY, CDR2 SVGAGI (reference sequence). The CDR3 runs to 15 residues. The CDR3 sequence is CASSYGTEAGNEQFF. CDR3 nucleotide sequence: TGTGCCAGCAGTTACGGGACGGAGGCGGGAAATGAGCAGTTCTTC.